The 20 T cell receptor beta chains in this list originate from one sample, sequenced in a study of Ad26.COV2.S vaccination and SARS-CoV-2 variants. The protocol was immunoSEQ multiplex PCR, while the TCRdb copy is restricted to in-frame clones and leaves out a portion. The repertoire has roughly 450,000 clones, approximately 92% of them found once; the top ten carry about 12%. Treatment noted: around 19 received Ad26.COV2.S at low or high dose, single or two shots; five or six received placebo; per-sample allocation not given. Sampling was done on day 63 after the first vaccine or placebo injection. This specimen was peripheral blood, taken in a trial of Ad26.COV2.S vaccine versus placebo. The receptors shown here come from a person aged 18-60 years who received the Ad26.COV2.S COVID-19 vaccine or a placebo.

J is TRBJ2-3 and V is TRBV5-1, with D hard to call. The ends were cut back, 1 base at V and 4 bases at J, with 13 bases in the middle. Germline CDR1 SGHRS, CDR2 YFSETQ. The CDR3 totals 15 residues. The DNA for the CDR3 is TGCGCCAGCAGCTTGAGGCGGCAGGCCGCAGATACGCAGTATTTT. It specifies CASSLRRQAADTQYF.

The gene calls are TRBV3-1 (or the pseudogene TRBV3-2) and TRBJ2-1; no clear D. V was clipped by 8 bases and J by 4 bases, with 6 bases between them. Germline values: CDR1 LGHDT, CDR2 YNNKEL (reference sequence). The CDR3 totals 11 residues. CDR3 protein: CASAGYNEQFF. The DNA of the CDR3 is TGTGCCAGCGCTGGATACAATGAGCAGTTCTTC.

V usage is TRBV5-1 and J usage is TRBJ1-1; D perhaps matches TRBD1 (5 bases). The CDR3 extends over 16 amino acids. The germline gives CDR1 SGHRS, CDR2 YFSETQ. V was trimmed by 4 bases and J by 4 bases, leaving 20 bases between them. Written as DNA, the CDR3 is TGCGCCAGCAGCCCCGGGACCCTTTTAGATAGCACTGAAGCTTTCTTT. Its translation: CASSPGTLLDSTEAFF.

The rearrangement uses TRBV24-1 and TRBJ1-2; D gene unclear. The CDR3 length is 13 residues. Trimming pared 5 bases from V and 8 bases from J, leaving 14 bases between. Germline assignment: CDR1 KGHDR and CDR2 SFDVKD. The CDR3: CATSVTHGGGYTF. In DNA form, the CDR3 reads TGTGCCACCAGTGTCACCCACGGAGGAGGCTACACCTTC.

The chain uses TRBV11-2 and TRBJ2-3; TRBD2 might be the D (5 bases). Germline V gene sequence: CDR1 SGHAT, CDR2 FQNNGV. The CDR3 loop spans 14 amino acids. V was shortened by 1 base and J by 4 bases, with 9 bases between the two germline ends. In nucleotides, the CDR3 is TGTGCCAGCAGCTTAGGTCTAGCTCCAGATACGCAGTATTTT. Translated: CASSLGLAPDTQYF.

V and J are TRBV7-9 and TRBJ1-6; TRBD1 agrees at 10 bases. With 1 base clipped from V and 1 base from J, the junction kept 1 base outside the gene matches. Per germline, CDR1 SEHNR and CDR2 FQNEAQ (reference sequence). The CDR3 sequence is 17 residues long. CDR3 nucleotides: TGTGCCAGCAGCTTAGGACAGGGGGCTTCCTATAATTCACCCCTCCACTTT. Protein: CASSLGQGASYNSPLHF.

The chain couples TRBV5-1 to TRBJ2-4, with 7 positions matching TRBD1. The germline gives CDR1 SGHRS, CDR2 YFSETQ. V lost 0 bases, J lost 9 bases, and 9 bases stayed unmatched. This CDR3 spans 15 amino acids. CDR3 nucleotides: TGCGCCAGCAGCTTGGCCAGCGACAGGGTAACCATTCAGTACTTC. Its protein is CASSLASDRVTIQYF.

This clone showed up just once. The rearrangement uses TRBV30 and TRBJ1-3; a possible D gene is TRBD1 (6 bases). Trimming cost V 2 bases and J 4 bases, with 9 bases left between them. The CDR3 is made up of 13 amino acids. The germline V gene has CDR1 GTSNPN and CDR2 SVGIG (reference sequence). The chain's CDR3 is CAWSRTEGNTIYF. The CDR3 DNA reads TGTGCCTGGAGTCGGACAGAGGGAAACACCATATATTTT.

On this clone itself: A read error may produce the germline difference seen at one junction end. In DNA form, the CDR3 reads TGCGCCAGCAGCCAAGAAGGGACAGGTACGCAGTATTTT. It is translated as CASSQEGTGTQYF. V and J are TRBV4-1 and TRBJ2-3; 8 nucleotides align to TRBD1. CDR1 is MGHRA, CDR2 YSYEKL, per germline. The CDR3 spans 13 residues.

This chain links TRBV4-3 with TRBJ1-2; D might be TRBD1 (6 bases). The CDR3 loop spans 15 amino acids. Between the trimmed V and J ends, which lost 3 bases and 7 bases, there was a span of 18 bases. Germline CDR1 reads LGHNA; CDR2 reads YSLEER. DNA for the CDR3: TGCGCCAGCAGCCAGGGCGGCGGGGGGGCGGTTGGCTACACCTTC. It encodes CASSQGGGGAVGYTF.

The chain has TRBV12-3 or TRBV12-4 and TRBJ2-7; D remains unclear. The CDR3 runs to 13 residues. The germline V and J ends were trimmed by 3 bases and 4 bases, with 10 bases remaining between them. CDR3 sequence (DNA): TGTGCCAGCAGTTTCGGGCAGGCTTACGAGCAGTACTTC. It encodes CASSFGQAYEQYF.

The genes are TRBV5-1 and TRBJ1-1; 8 bases line up with TRBD1. After removal of 4 bases from V and 0 bases from J, the junction contained 2 bases not matched to a gene. The CDR3 is made up of 14 amino acids. Germline loops: CDR1 SGHRS, CDR2 YFSETQ. The CDR3 loop reads CASSETGVNTEAFF. The CDR3 region has the DNA TGCGCCAGCAGCGAGACAGGGGTGAACACTGAAGCTTTCTTT.

The rearrangement joins TRBV6-1 to TRBJ1-6, with D possibly TRBD1 on 5 matching bases. CDR1 and CDR2 from the germline V gene are MNHNS and SASEGT. Trimming stripped 2 bases from V and 9 bases from J, with 11 bases between. The CDR3 sequence is 14 residues long. The CDR3 reads CASSEQGWVSPLHF. CDR3 coding DNA: TGTGCCAGCAGTGAACAGGGATGGGTTTCACCCCTCCACTTT.

This sequence joins TRBV5-1 and TRBJ1-2, with a weak D call TRBD1 (6 bases). CDR3 length: 16 amino acids. Germline V gene lookup returns CDR1 SGHRS and CDR2 YFSETQ. V lost 4 bases and J lost 8, with 24 bases in between. This chain's CDR3 is CASSATPGHQVGGYTF. The CDR3 nucleotides read TGCGCCAGCAGCGCCACACCGGGACACCAAGTTGGCGGCTACACCTTC.

The sample holds many counts of this clone. One junction end disagrees with the germline gene, perhaps due to a read error. The genes are TRBV6-5 and TRBJ1-1; no reliable D call. This CDR3 spans 14 amino acids. Germline CDR1 is MNHEY and CDR2 is SVGAGI. The CDR3 region is CASSYSTAETEAFF. CDR3 in DNA: TGTGCCAGCAGCTACTCTACCGCGGAGACTGAAGCTTTCTTT.

This chain connects TRBV24-1 to TRBJ1-2, with 7 bases lining up with TRBD1. The V segment lost 4 bases and the J segment 8 bases; nucleotides outside the gene matches: 6. The CDR3 length is 13 residues. From germline, CDR1 is KGHDR and CDR2 SFDVKD. Here the CDR3 reads CATSERQGFGYTF. For the CDR3, the DNA is TGTGCCACCAGTGAACGACAGGGATTCGGCTACACCTTC.

To note about this clone: This same CDR3 is encoded by further DNA sequences in the sample. The chain couples TRBV7-2 to TRBJ2-5; no reliable D call. The germline gives CDR1 SGHTA, CDR2 FQGNSA. The CDR3 sequence is 14 residues long. Trimming removed 1 base from V and 1 base from J, with 7 bases in between. The CDR3 DNA reads as TGTGCCAGCAGCTTAGGGTGGGCCCAAGAGACCCAGTACTTC. This codes for CASSLGWAQETQYF.

This clone was picked up a small number of times. The gene calls are TRBV12-3 or TRBV12-4 and TRBJ2-7; no reliable D call. CDR3 length equals 13 residues. The ends were cut back, 2 bases at V and 2 bases at J, with 7 bases in the middle. The CDR3, as DNA: TGTGCCAGCAGTTTACTTCAACCCTACGAGCAGTACTTC. It codes for CASSLLQPYEQYF.

The chain uses TRBV5-5 and TRBJ2-1; 10 bases line up with TRBD2. This CDR3 spans 18 amino acids. Germline V gene data show CDR1 as SGHKS and CDR2 as YYEKEE (reference sequence). V gave up 4 bases and J gave up 7 bases; unmatched junction bases: 17. The chain's CDR3 is CASSNVGLALEGRNEQFF. The DNA for the CDR3 is TGTGCCAGCAGCAATGTGGGACTAGCGCTAGAAGGTAGAAATGAGCAGTTCTTC.

The chain couples TRBV29-1 to TRBJ2-7; tentative D call: TRBD1 (7 bases). The CDR3 extends over 11 amino acids. The V gene lost 8 bases and the J gene lost 6 bases, with 14 bases spanning the gap. Per the germline V gene, CDR1 is SQVTM and CDR2 is ANQGSEA. The CDR3 DNA sequence: TGCAGCATATACCAGGGGGGCGAGCAGTACTTC. It encodes CSIYQGGEQYF.